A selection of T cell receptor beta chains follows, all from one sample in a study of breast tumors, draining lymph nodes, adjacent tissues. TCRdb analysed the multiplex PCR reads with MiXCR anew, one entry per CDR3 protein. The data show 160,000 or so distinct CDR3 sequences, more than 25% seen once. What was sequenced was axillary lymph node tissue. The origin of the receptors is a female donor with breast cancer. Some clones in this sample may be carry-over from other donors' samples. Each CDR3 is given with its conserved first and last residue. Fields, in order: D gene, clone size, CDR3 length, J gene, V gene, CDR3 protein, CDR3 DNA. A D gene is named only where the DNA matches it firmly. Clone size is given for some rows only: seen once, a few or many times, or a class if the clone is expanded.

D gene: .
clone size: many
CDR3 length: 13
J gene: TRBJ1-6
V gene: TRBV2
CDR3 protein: CASWGGRNSPLHF
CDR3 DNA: TGTGCCTCTTGGGGGGGGCGTAATTCACCCCTCCACTTT

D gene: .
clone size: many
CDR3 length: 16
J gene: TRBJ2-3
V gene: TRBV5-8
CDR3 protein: CASSQGTLRQWDTQYF
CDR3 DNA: TGTGCCAGCAGTCAAGGGACTCTCCGACAGTGGGATACGCAGTATTTT

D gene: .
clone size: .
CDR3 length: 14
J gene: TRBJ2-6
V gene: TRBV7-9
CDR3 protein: CASSRFSGANVLTF
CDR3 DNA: TGTGCCAGCAGCCGCTTCTCTGGGGCCAACGTCCTGACTTTC

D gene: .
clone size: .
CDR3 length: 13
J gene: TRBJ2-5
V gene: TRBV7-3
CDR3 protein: CASSPGTGETQYF
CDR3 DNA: TGTGCCAGCAGTCCCGGGACGGGGGAGACCCAGTACTTC

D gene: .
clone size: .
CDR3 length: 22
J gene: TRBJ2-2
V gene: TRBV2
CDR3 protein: CASSVLAGSEQYFGPGTGELFF
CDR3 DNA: .

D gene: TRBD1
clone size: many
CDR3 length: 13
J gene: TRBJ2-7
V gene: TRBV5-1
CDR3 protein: CASSSDRVNEQYF
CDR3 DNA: TGCGCCAGCAGCAGTGACAGGGTCAACGAGCAGTACTTC

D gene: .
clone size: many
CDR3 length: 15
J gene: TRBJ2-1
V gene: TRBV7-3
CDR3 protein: CASRRGQNSYNEQFF
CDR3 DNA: TGTGCCAGCAGGAGGGGACAAAACTCCTACAATGAGCAGTTCTTC

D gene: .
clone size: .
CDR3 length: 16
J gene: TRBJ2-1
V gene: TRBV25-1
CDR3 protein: CASSEYNRASYNEQFF
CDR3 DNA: TGTGCCAGCAGTGAATATAACAGGGCCTCCTACAATGAGCAGTTCTTC

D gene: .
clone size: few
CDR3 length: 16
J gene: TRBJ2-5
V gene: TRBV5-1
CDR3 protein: CASSGAAEGRQETQYF
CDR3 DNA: TGCGCCAGCAGCGGAGCGGCCGAGGGTCGCCAAGAGACCCAGTACTTC

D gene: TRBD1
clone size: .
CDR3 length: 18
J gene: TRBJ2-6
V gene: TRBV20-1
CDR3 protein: CSASPSRGRYAGANVLTF
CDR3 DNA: TGCAGTGCTAGCCCCAGCAGGGGGCGCTATGCTGGGGCCAACGTCCTGACTTTC

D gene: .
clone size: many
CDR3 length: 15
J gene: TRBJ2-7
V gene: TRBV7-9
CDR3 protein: CASSPSGRDWNEQYF
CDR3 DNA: TGTGCCAGCAGCCCCAGTGGGCGGGATTGGAACGAGCAGTACTTC

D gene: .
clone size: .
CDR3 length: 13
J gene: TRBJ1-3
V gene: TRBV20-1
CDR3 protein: CSASSTLEYTIYF
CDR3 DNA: TGCAGTGCTAGCTCTACTCTGGAGTACACCATATATTTT

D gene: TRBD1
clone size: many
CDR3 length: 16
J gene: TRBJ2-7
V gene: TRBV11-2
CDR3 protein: CASSLDLGDRTYEQYF
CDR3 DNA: TGTGCCAGCAGCTTAGATTTGGGGGACAGAACCTACGAGCAGTACTTC

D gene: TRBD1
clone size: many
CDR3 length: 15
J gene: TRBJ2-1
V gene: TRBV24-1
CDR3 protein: CATSDSTGTYNEQFF
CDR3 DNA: TGTGCCACCAGTGATTCGACAGGGACCTACAATGAGCAGTTCTTC

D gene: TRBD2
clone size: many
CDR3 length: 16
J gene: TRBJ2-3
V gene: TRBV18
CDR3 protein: CASSPTSGSGTDTQYF
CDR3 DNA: TGTGCCAGCTCACCTACTAGCGGCTCTGGCACAGATACGCAGTATTTT

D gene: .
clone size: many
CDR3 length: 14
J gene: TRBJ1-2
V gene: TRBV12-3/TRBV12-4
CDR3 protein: CASSLPGARYGYTF
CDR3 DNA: TGTGCCAGCAGTTTACCCGGGGCGAGGTATGGCTACACCTTC

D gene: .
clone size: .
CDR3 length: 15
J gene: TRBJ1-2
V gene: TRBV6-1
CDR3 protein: CASSQSGQPVGGYTF
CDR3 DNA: TGTGCCAGCAGTCAATCAGGACAACCCGTCGGAGGCTACACCTTC

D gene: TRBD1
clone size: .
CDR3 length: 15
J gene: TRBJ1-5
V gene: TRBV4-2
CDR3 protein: CASSQPTGGGQPQHF
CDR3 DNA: TGTGCCAGCAGCCAACCGACAGGGGGCGGTCAGCCCCAGCATTTT

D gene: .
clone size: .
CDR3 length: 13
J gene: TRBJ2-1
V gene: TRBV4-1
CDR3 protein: CASSQEPGVEQFF
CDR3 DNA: TGCGCCAGCAGCCAAGAACCAGGGGTTGAGCAGTTCTTC

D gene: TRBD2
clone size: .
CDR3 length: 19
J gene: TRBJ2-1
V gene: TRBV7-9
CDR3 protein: CASGPGRLAGGPPLNEQFF
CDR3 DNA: TGTGCCAGCGGCCCGGGACGACTAGCGGGAGGCCCCCCGCTCAATGAGCAGTTCTTC

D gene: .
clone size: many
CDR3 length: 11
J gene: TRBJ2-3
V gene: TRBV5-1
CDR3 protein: CASSGFDTQYF
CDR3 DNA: TGCGCCAGCAGCGGGTTTGATACGCAGTATTTT

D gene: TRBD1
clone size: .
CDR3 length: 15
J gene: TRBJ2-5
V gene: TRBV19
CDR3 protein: CASSKGTGGEKTQYF
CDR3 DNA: TGTGCCAGTAGTAAGGGGACAGGGGGCGAAAAGACCCAGTACTTC

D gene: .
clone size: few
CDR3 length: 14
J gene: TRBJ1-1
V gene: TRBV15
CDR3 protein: CATSRVSLNTEAFF
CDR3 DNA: TGTGCCACCAGCAGAGTTAGTCTGAACACTGAAGCTTTCTTT

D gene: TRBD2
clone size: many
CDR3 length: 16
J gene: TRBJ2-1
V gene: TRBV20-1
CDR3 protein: CSARGLSGRRYNEQFF
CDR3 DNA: TGCAGTGCTAGAGGGCTTAGCGGGAGGCGCTACAATGAGCAGTTCTTC

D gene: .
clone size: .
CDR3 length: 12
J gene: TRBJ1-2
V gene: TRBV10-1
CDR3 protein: CASTDKGIGYTF
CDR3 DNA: TGCGCCAGCACCGACAAGGGGATTGGCTACACCTTC

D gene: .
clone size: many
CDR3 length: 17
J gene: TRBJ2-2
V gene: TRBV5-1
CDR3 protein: CASSFTSRDVNTGELFF
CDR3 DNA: TGCGCCAGCAGCTTTACGTCCCGCGACGTGAACACCGGGGAGCTGTTTTTT

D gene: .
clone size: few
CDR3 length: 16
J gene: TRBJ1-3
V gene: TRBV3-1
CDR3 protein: CASSPLGQYSGNTIYF
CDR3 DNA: TGTGCCAGCAGTCCACTTGGACAATACTCTGGAAACACCATATATTTT

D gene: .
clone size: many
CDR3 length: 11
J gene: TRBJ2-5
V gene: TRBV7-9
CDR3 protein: CASSTIGTQYF
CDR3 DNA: TGTGCCAGCAGTACGATAGGGACCCAGTACTTC

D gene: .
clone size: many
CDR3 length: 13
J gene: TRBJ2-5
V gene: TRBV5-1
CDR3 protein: CASGERVAKTQYF
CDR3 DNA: TGCGCCAGCGGTGAGAGGGTGGCGAAGACCCAGTACTTC

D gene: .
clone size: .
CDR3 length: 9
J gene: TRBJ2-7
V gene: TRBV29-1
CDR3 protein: CSPGYEQYF
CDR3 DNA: TGCAGCCCGGGTTACGAGCAGTACTTC

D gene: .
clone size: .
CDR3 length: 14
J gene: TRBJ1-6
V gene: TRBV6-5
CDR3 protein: CASSYGGTNSPLHF
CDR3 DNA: TGTGCCAGCAGTTATGGGGGGACCAATTCACCCCTCCACTTT